The rows below give T cell receptor beta chains drawn from one sample of a study of CD8+ T cells in alopecia areata. Profiled with immunoSEQ multiplex PCR; TCRdb holds only in-frame clones, not every one. The table has some 150,000 clones, roughly 82% seen once. The sequences come from CD8+ T cells sorted from blood, collected at week 4, from a patient treated with tofacitinib. The source is a human donor with alopecia areata. Both conserved end residues are part of each CDR3. Each record gives: clone size, D gene, V gene, J gene, CDR3 length, CDR3 protein, CDR3 DNA. The D gene is left open where the match is weak. The size field is filled for only some rows; it gives once, few, many or a size class.

NA,NA,TRBV4-3,TRBJ2-6,16,CASSQPGKSGSNVLTF,TGCGCCAGCAGCCAACCAGGGAAATCTGGGTCCAACGTCCTGACTTTC
NA,TRBD1,TRBV7-9,TRBJ2-7,15,CASSSGTGGLYEQYF,TGTGCCAGCAGCTCCGGGACAGGGGGCCTTTACGAGCAGTACTTC
NA,NA,TRBV9,TRBJ1-2,13,CASSVGGYERYTF,TGTGCCAGCAGCGTAGGAGGGTACGAACGCTACACCTTC
NA,NA,TRBV2,TRBJ2-5,14,CASSFRGDQETQYF,TGTGCCAGCAGCTTTAGGGGAGACCAAGAGACCCAGTACTTC
NA,NA,TRBV21-1,TRBJ2-7,12,CASSKADYEQYF,TGTGCCAGCAGCAAGGCAGACTACGAGCAGTACTTC
NA,NA,TRBV19,TRBJ2-2,15,CASSPTFPSGGELFF,TGTGCCAGTAGTCCTACCTTTCCGAGTGGCGGGGAGCTGTTTTTT
NA,NA,TRBV10-3,TRBJ2-7,11,CAISEDYEQYF,TGTGCCATCAGTGAAGACTACGAGCAGTACTTC
NA,NA,TRBV18,TRBJ1-1,14,CASSPPLVRTEAFF,TGTGCCAGCTCACCACCGTTGGTTCGCACTGAAGCTTTCTTT
NA,NA,TRBV2,TRBJ2-5,13,CASSLWASETQYF,TGTGCCAGCAGCCTGTGGGCGTCAGAGACCCAGTACTTC
once,NA,TRBV27,TRBJ2-7,13,CASSSSRWDEQYF,TGTGCCAGCAGCTCGAGTCGGTGGGACGAGCAGTACTTC